These 26 T cell receptor beta chains were all obtained from the same sample, sequenced in a study of cytomegalovirus exposure and HLA in healthy donors. Amplification used 60 Vbeta primers and 13 Jbeta primers. Sequencing was performed with immunoSEQ multiplex PCR; in TCRdb, only in-frame clones are kept and a portion is missing. The sample consists of 120,000 or so clones, 78% of them appearing once. The material sequenced was PBMCs. These receptors were collected from a woman in her 40s in good health and CMV-seronegative.

The chain uses TRBV19 and TRBJ2-7, with D maybe TRBD1 (5 bases). Germline V gene sequence: CDR1 LNHDA, CDR2 SQIVND (reference sequence). Trimming took 4 bases from V and 1 from J, leaving 11 bases between them. The CDR3 consists of 14 residues. The CDR3 sequence is CASSTRVSSYEQYF. DNA of the CDR3: TGTGCCAGTAGTACCAGGGTTTCATCCTACGAGCAGTACTTC. The entire variable domain, with the rest obtained from reference TRBV19 and TRBJ2-7, is as follows: DGGITQSPKYLFRKEGQNVTLSCEQNLNHDAMYWYRQDPGQGLRLIYYSQIVNDFQKGDIAEGYSVSREKKESFPLTVTSAQKNPTAFYLCASSTRVSSYEQYFGPGTRLTVT.

This chain links TRBV6-1 with TRBJ1-3; TRBD1 agrees at 8 bases. The V and J ends lost 3 bases and 2 bases, in that order; junction bases with no gene match: 3. This CDR3 is built from 15 residues. In germline, CDR1 is MNHNS, CDR2 SASEGT. In DNA form, the CDR3 reads TGTGCCAGCAGTGAGTGGACAGGGACTGGAAACACCATATATTTT. Encoded protein: CASSEWTGTGNTIYF.

CDR3 sequence reads: CASNGATLQGATEAFF. The CDR3 nucleotides are TGTGCCAGCAACGGGGCTACCCTACAGGGGGCCACTGAAGCTTTCTTT. This chain links TRBV28 with TRBJ1-1; 9 nucleotides agree with TRBD1. Germline V gene lookup returns CDR1 MDHEN and CDR2 SYDVKM. The CDR3 has 16 amino acids. Losses at the gene ends were 7 bases for V and 4 bases for J; bases not matched to a gene: 13.

The chain carries TRBV13 and TRBJ2-5; D unresolved. The J call is uncertain, as TRBJ2-7 better fits the DNA end. The CDR3 extends over 12 amino acids. Germline loops: CDR1 PRHDT, CDR2 FYEKMQ (reference sequence). DNA of the CDR3: TGTGCCAGCAGCTTACTACGCAACGAGCAGTACTTC. It encodes CASSLLRNEQYF.

The rearrangement links TRBV7-9 to TRBJ1-4; 8 positions match TRBD1. The CDR3 length is 15 residues. Germline CDR1 is SEHNR and CDR2 is FQNEAQ (reference sequence). With 4 bases clipped from V and 6 bases from J, the junction kept 7 bases outside the gene matches. The CDR3 DNA reads as TGTGCCAGCAGCTCAGGCAGGGGGCTGGATGAAAAACTGTTTTTT. This gives the protein CASSSGRGLDEKLFF.

V usage is TRBV6-5 and J usage is TRBJ1-5, with no clear D. Germline-derived CDR1 and CDR2 are MNHEY and SVGAGI. CDR3 length: 14 residues. Trimming stripped 0 bases from V and 6 bases from J, with 9 bases between. CDR3: CASSYSGGGQPQHF. The CDR3 nucleotides are TGTGCCAGCAGTTACTCCGGTGGCGGTCAGCCCCAGCATTTT.

The rearrangement links TRBV7-2 to TRBJ2-7, with D maybe TRBD2 (6 bases). The germline V gene has CDR1 SGHTA and CDR2 FQGNSA. Trimming cost V 3 bases and J 6 bases, with 12 bases left between them. CDR3 length: 13 residues. The CDR3 nucleotides are TGTGCCAGCAGCTTCGGGGGATCGAGCGAGCAGTACTTC. This encodes CASSFGGSSEQYF.

This clone was counted between two and nine times. The chain uses TRBV2 and TRBJ2-1; tentatively, D is TRBD1 (6 bases). CDR1 is SNHLY, CDR2 FYNNEI, per germline. The CDR3 consists of 13 residues. V was pared by 6 bases and J by 6 bases, with 12 bases between. This CDR3 reads CASRGRGGNEQFF. DNA of the CDR3: TGTGCCAGCAGGGGGAGAGGGGGCAATGAGCAGTTCTTC. Looking up the rest from reference TRBV2 and TRBJ2-1 gives the full variable domain: EPEVTQTPSHQVTQMGQEVILRCVPISNHLYFYWYRQILGQKVEFLVSFYNNEISEKSEIFDDQFSVERPDGSNFTLKIRSTKLEDSAMYFCASRGRGGNEQFFGPGTRLTVL.

This clone appeared a few times. The chain joins TRBV7-9 to TRBJ1-6, with D maybe TRBD1 (5 bases). Trimming removed 6 bases at V and 4 bases at J, with 10 bases between. The CDR3 extends over 14 amino acids. Germline values: CDR1 SEHNR, CDR2 FQNEAQ (reference sequence). CDR3 protein: CASRPTEYNSPLHF. CDR3 in DNA: TGTGCCAGCAGACCGACAGAGTATAATTCACCCCTCCACTTT. Supplemented by reference TRBV7-9 and TRBJ1-6, the full variable domain reads DTGVSQNPRHKITKRGQNVTFRCDPISEHNRLYWYRQTLGQGPEFLTYFQNEAQLEKSRLLSDRFSAERPKGSFSTLEIQRTEQGDSAMYLCASRPTEYNSPLHFGNGTRLTVT.

The CDR3 spells CASSGRLAGGMETQYF. The CDR3 bases are TGTGCCAGCAGCGGTCGACTAGCGGGAGGGATGGAGACCCAGTACTTC. The chain uses TRBV13 and TRBJ2-5, with 14 bases that match TRBD2. CDR3 length: 16 residues. Germline loops: CDR1 PRHDT, CDR2 FYEKMQ (reference sequence). Trimming took 5 bases from V and 5 from J; bases not matched to a gene: 7.

There are a few counts of this clone. V gene TRBV6-5 combines with J gene TRBJ1-2, with TRBD1 matching over 7 bases. Germline V gene data show CDR1 as MNHEY and CDR2 as SVGAGI. The V and J ends lost 7 bases and 0 bases, in that order; junction bases with no gene match: 2. CDR3 length: 13 amino acids. The CDR3 DNA follows: TGTGCCAGCAAGGGGGCAGCTAACTATGGCTACACCTTC. It is translated as CASKGAANYGYTF.

This clone is a singleton in its sample. The V call is TRBV11-2, the J call TRBJ1-1, with 7 bases that match TRBD1. V shed 1 base, J shed 5 bases, and the junction held 7 bases outside the gene matches. CDR3 length: 15 amino acids. The germline gives CDR1 SGHAT, CDR2 FQNNGV. For the CDR3, the DNA is TGTGCCAGCAGCTTAGGGACAGGAGTAAGGACTGAAGCTTTCTTT. It is translated as CASSLGTGVRTEAFF.

CDR3 in DNA: TGTGCCAGCTCACGGACTAGCGGGAGCTACAATGAGCAGTTCTTC. Translating gives CASSRTSGSYNEQFF. This chain uses TRBV18 with TRBJ2-1, with TRBD2 matching over 13 bases. J was trimmed by 3 bases and V by 4 bases; bases with no gene match: 0. Germline V gene data show CDR1 as KGHSH and CDR2 as LQKENI. The CDR3 is 15 residues long.

The J gene is TRBJ2-1, the V gene TRBV7-9; TRBD1 might be the D (5 bases). CDR3 size: 14 residues. Trimming left V 1 base short and J 7 bases short, with 11 bases between. Germline lookup yields CDR1 SEHNR and CDR2 FQNEAQ (reference sequence). CDR3 sequence reads: CASSLGGARNEQFF. CDR3 DNA: TGTGCCAGCAGCTTAGGGGGCGCGAGGAATGAGCAGTTCTTC.

The CDR3 region has the DNA TGTGCCAGCAGAACAGTTAACTATGGCTACACCTTC. It yields the protein CASRTVNYGYTF. The chain employs TRBV28 and TRBJ1-2; no reliable D call. V was pared by 6 bases and J by 1 base, with 6 bases between. Germline assignment: CDR1 MDHEN and CDR2 SYDVKM. CDR3 length: 12 residues.

The chain carries TRBV29-1 and TRBJ1-1; D perhaps matches TRBD1 (5 bases). The germline V and J ends were trimmed by 6 bases and 10 bases, with 18 bases remaining between them. Germline V gene data show CDR1 as SQVTM and CDR2 as ANQGSEA. The CDR3 runs 12 residues. The CDR3 loop reads CSVSDRRRGAFF. For the CDR3, the DNA is TGCAGCGTATCGGACCGGCGTAGGGGAGCTTTCTTT. Supplemented by reference TRBV29-1 and TRBJ1-1, the full variable domain reads SAVISQKPSRDICQRGTSLTIQCQVDSQVTMMFWYRQQPGQSLTLIATANQGSEATYESGFVIDKFPISRPNLTFSTLTVSNMSPEDSSIYLCSVSDRRRGAFFGQGTRLTVV.

V is TRBV5-1 and J is TRBJ1-2, with TRBD1 identical over 7 bases. Germline V gene sequence: CDR1 SGHRS, CDR2 YFSETQ. This CDR3 contains 14 residues. The J segment lost 6 bases and the V segment lost 3 bases, leaving 8 bases of the junction unmatched. The CDR3, as DNA: TGCGCCAGCAGCTATTCCACAGGGGTGGATGGCTACACCTTC. It is translated as CASSYSTGVDGYTF. Supplemented by reference TRBV5-1 and TRBJ1-2, the full variable domain reads KAGVTQTPRYLIKTRGQQVTLSCSPISGHRSVSWYQQTPGQGLQFLFEYFSETQRNKGNFPGRFSGRQFSNSRSEMNVSTLELGDSALYLCASSYSTGVDGYTFGSGTRLTVV.

The chain uses TRBV9 and TRBJ1-1; D not resolved. Between the trimmed V and J ends, which lost 0 bases and 1 base, there was a span of 22 bases. The CDR3 has 19 amino acids. CDR1 and CDR2 from the germline V gene are SGDLS and YYNGEE. This chain's CDR3 is CASSVGAAELKVRNTEAFF. CDR3 DNA: TGTGCCAGCAGCGTAGGGGCAGCCGAACTTAAGGTCCGGAACACTGAAGCTTTCTTT.

The chain recombines TRBV11-3 with TRBJ1-5; no reliable D call. The ends were cut back, 5 bases at V and 0 bases at J, with 11 bases in the middle. The CDR3 is 15 residues long. The germline V gene encodes CDR1 SGHNT and CDR2 YENEEA. DNA for the CDR3: TGTGCCAGCAGCCCTCGAGGGTATAGCAATCAGCCCCAGCATTTT. This encodes CASSPRGYSNQPQHF. Combining the CDR3 with reference TRBV11-3 and TRBJ1-5 gives the whole variable domain EAGVVQSPRYKIIEKKQPVAFWCNPISGHNTLYWYLQNLGQGPELLIRYENEEAVDDSQLPKDRFSAERLKGVDSTLKIQPAELGDSAVYLCASSPRGYSNQPQHFGDGTRLSIL.

The V and J genes are TRBV2 and TRBJ2-6, with TRBD1 identical over 7 bases. The CDR3 sequence is 16 residues long. The junction had 5 bases not matched to a gene; V was cut back by 6 bases and J by 0 bases. Germline CDR1 SNHLY, CDR2 FYNNEI. The chain's CDR3 is CASRGDRNSGANVLTF. CDR3 nucleotide sequence: TGTGCCAGCAGGGGGGACAGAAACTCTGGGGCCAACGTCCTGACTTTC.

This clone was seen a handful of times. The chain links TRBV11-2 to TRBJ2-7; the D gene is possibly TRBD1 (6 bases). The V gene lost 5 bases and the J gene lost 1 base, with 18 bases spanning the gap. The CDR3 length is 16 residues. Germline lookup yields CDR1 SGHAT and CDR2 FQNNGV. In DNA form, the CDR3 reads TGTGCCAGCAGCGCAGCCTTCACGGACAGTTCCTACGAGCAGTACTTC. Residues: CASSAAFTDSSYEQYF.

The sample holds a few counts of this clone. This specimen includes other DNA sequences encoding the same CDR3. The V call is TRBV11-2, the J call TRBJ2-1; 12 positions agree with TRBD2. Germline CDR1 and CDR2: SGHAT and FQNNGV. The CDR3 consists of 15 residues. V gave up 0 bases and J gave up 9 bases; unmatched junction bases: 3. For the CDR3, the DNA is TGTGCCAGCAGCTTAGAGGCTAGCGGGAGGGCTGAGCAGTTCTTC. Protein: CASSLEASGRAEQFF.

The chain combines TRBV4-1 with TRBJ1-2; 9 bases are a match to TRBD1. The CDR3 length is 15 residues. The germline CDR1 and CDR2 sequences are MGHRA and YSYEKL. The V and J ends lost 4 bases and 3 bases, in that order; junction bases with no gene match: 6. The CDR3 loop is CASSPLDRGDYGYTF. In nucleotides, the CDR3 is TGCGCCAGCAGCCCACTCGACAGGGGGGACTATGGCTACACCTTC.

The chain carries TRBV6-6 and TRBJ2-1, with 10 bases aligning to TRBD2. J was trimmed by 4 bases and V by 7 bases; bases with no gene match: 4. The CDR3 contains 14 residues. Looked up from germline, CDR1 is MNHNY and CDR2 is SVGAGI (reference sequence). CDR3 in DNA: TGTGCCAGCACCCTAGCGGGAGTATACAATGAGCAGTTCTTC. It encodes CASTLAGVYNEQFF.

The chain has TRBV5-1 and TRBJ2-7; D unclear. The CDR3 covers 13 residues. Trimming shortened V by 4 bases and J by 6 bases, and 14 bases separated the two germline ends. The germline gives CDR1 SGHRS, CDR2 YFSETQ. The CDR3 reads CASSLRFRGEQYF. For the CDR3, the DNA is TGCGCCAGCAGCCTTAGGTTCCGCGGCGAGCAGTACTTC.

The gene calls are TRBV5-1 and TRBJ2-2; D might be TRBD1 (5 bases). The length of the CDR3 is 15 residues. Germline assignment: CDR1 SGHRS and CDR2 YFSETQ. Trimming took off 0 bases at V and 1 base at J, with 7 bases between the two ends. The CDR3 region has the DNA TGCGCCAGCAGCTTGGGTCAGGGGAACACCGGGGAGCTGTTTTTT. Translated: CASSLGQGNTGELFF.